This T cell receptor (beta chain) was captured in a study of cytomegalovirus exposure and HLA in healthy donors. Vbeta (60) and Jbeta (13) primers were used in the PCR. The repertoire was sequenced with immunoSEQ multiplex PCR; TCRdb's copy has only in-frame clones and lacks some. The data hold some 110,000 clones, with about three quarters observed a single time. This receptor was obtained from a man between 60 and 75 years old in good health and CMV-seropositive. What was sequenced was PBMCs.

Here the CDR3 reads CASSLAGQATNEQYF. The CDR3 DNA reads TGTGCCAGCAGCTTGGCGGGACAGGCTACCAACGAGCAGTACTTC. The chain joins TRBV5-6 to TRBJ2-5; TRBD1 matches at 8 bases. The assigned J gene may be wrong: the sequence end matches TRBJ2-7 better. The CDR3 spans 15 residues. Germline lookup yields CDR1 SGHDT and CDR2 YYEEEE.